The present entry profiles one T cell receptor beta chain with its context. Repertoires were generated with immunoSEQ multiplex PCR, while TCRdb's copy carries only in-frame clones and drops some. The sample has about 70,000 clones; around 96% are singletons. This sample is drawn from a study of technical replicates of blood from several donors. Between the trimmed V and J ends, which lost 8 bases and 8 bases, there was a span of 21 bases. The germline gives CDR1 GTSNPN, CDR2 SVGIG (reference sequence). The CDR3 runs to 13 residues. The sample was T cells isolated from PBMCs. The TCR was taken from a human donor in good health. This chain joins TRBV30 and TRBJ1-2; tentatively, D is TRBD1 (5 bases). The CDR3 spells CAQTGTPGEGYTF. CDR3 nucleotides: TGTGCCCAAACCGGGACGCCGGGGGAGGGCTACACCTTC.